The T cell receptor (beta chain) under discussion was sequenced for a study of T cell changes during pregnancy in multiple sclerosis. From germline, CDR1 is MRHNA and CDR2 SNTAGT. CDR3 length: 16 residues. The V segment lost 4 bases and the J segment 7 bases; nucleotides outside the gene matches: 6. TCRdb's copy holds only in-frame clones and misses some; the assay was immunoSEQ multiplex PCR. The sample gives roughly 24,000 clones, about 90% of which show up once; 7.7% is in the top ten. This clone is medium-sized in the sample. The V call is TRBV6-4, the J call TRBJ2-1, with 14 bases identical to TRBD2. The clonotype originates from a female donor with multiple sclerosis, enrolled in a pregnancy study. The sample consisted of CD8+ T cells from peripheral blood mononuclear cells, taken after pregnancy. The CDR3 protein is CASSGSGTSGSNEQFF. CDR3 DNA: TGTGCCAGCAGTGGGTCCGGGACTAGCGGGAGTAATGAGCAGTTCTTC.